This paragraph reports one T cell receptor beta chain. This sample also contains other DNA sequences that code for the same CDR3. These data come from a study of control samples from healthy donors and cancer patients. Germline CDR1 and CDR2: SNHLY and FYNNEI. Trimming took off 7 bases at V and 4 bases at J, with 11 bases between the two ends. CDR3 length equals 13 residues. Repertoires were generated with immunoSEQ multiplex PCR, while TCRdb's copy carries only in-frame clones and drops some. The repertoire holds 85,000 to 90,000 clones, with around nine tenths as singletons. Sequenced: PBMCs. The chain has TRBV2 and TRBJ2-1, with D uncertain. The sequence was collected from a woman in her 50s with colorectal cancer. CDR3 sequence: CASKSRIYNEQFF. CDR3 DNA: TGTGCCAGCAAGTCACGAATTTACAATGAGCAGTTCTTC.